This TCR beta chain emerged from a study of T cell changes during pregnancy in multiple sclerosis. Trimming pared 4 bases from V and 6 bases from J, leaving 3 bases between. This CDR3 is built from 10 residues. CDR1 and CDR2 from the germline V gene are MGHDK and SYGVNS. Data came from immunoSEQ multiplex PCR; TCRdb stores just in-frame clones and leaves some out. The sample contains around 50,000 clones, approximately 93% of which appear only once. The starting material was CD8+ T cells from peripheral blood mononuclear cells, obtained in the second trimester of pregnancy. The clonotype comes from a female donor with multiple sclerosis, enrolled in a pregnancy study. This chain uses TRBV25-1 with TRBJ1-1; D ambiguous. The CDR3 DNA is TGTGCCAGCAGTGGCGCTGAAGCTTTCTTT. This encodes CASSGAEAFF.